A selection of T cell receptor beta chains follows, all from one sample in a study of T cell repertoires in cytomegalovirus infection. Their target antigens are unknown. Each CDR3 protein gets one entry after TCRdb re-called the reads with MiXCR. The data show a few hundred thousand distinct CDR3 sequences, about 29% seen once. The source material was cultured PBMCs, sampled from culture after CMV antigen stimulation. These receptor sequences come from a human donor in good health (CMV status not recorded). Some clones in this sample may be carry-over from other donors' samples. The CDR3 runs from the conserved cysteine through the conserved F or W. Each record gives: clone size, J gene, V gene, D gene, CDR3 protein, CDR3 DNA. The D gene is left open where the match is weak. Clone size is given for some rows only: seen once, a few or many times, or a class if the clone is expanded.

NA TRBJ2-3 TRBV7-2 NA CASSLEGRQADTQYF TGTGCCAGCAGCTTAGAGGGCCGTCAAGCAGATACGCAGTATTTT
NA TRBJ1-1 TRBV12-3/TRBV12-4 NA CASRAGHTEAFF TGTGCCAGCAGGGCAGGGCACACTGAAGCTTTCTTT
NA TRBJ2-1 TRBV7-3 TRBD2 CASSLTGWRGFYNEQFF TGTGCCAGCAGCTTAACGGGATGGCGGGGGTTTTACAATGAGCAGTTCTTC
few TRBJ1-4 TRBV18 TRBD1 CASSPPKRGRGSEKLFF TGTGCCAGCTCACCACCGAAGAGGGGGCGAGGTAGTGAAAAACTGTTTTTT
NA TRBJ2-1 TRBV19 TRBD1 CASNSPGGEYNEQFF TGTGCCAGTAATTCCCCAGGGGGCGAATACAATGAGCAGTTCTTC
few TRBJ2-1 TRBV11-2 TRBD1 CASSLAGTGTNEQFF TGTGCCAGCAGCTTAGCCGGGACAGGGACCAATGAGCAGTTCTTC
NA TRBJ2-1 TRBV20-1 NA CSARKGAGSYNEQFF TGCAGTGCTAGGAAAGGGGCCGGCTCCTACAATGAGCAGTTCTTC
many TRBJ2-2 TRBV25-1 NA CASSELGAWTGELFF TGTGCCAGCAGTGAGCTGGGGGCGTGGACCGGGGAGCTGTTTTTT
NA TRBJ1-2 TRBV7-9 NA CASSPKVRLGGYGYTF TGTGCCAGCAGCCCAAAAGTTCGTCTGGGGGGCTATGGCTACACCTTC
NA TRBJ1-5 TRBV7-9 TRBD1 CASSRSGQVDQPQHF TGTGCCAGCAGCCGAAGTGGACAGGTGGATCAGCCCCAGCATTTT
NA TRBJ2-1 TRBV5-1 NA CASSSRGAEQFF TGCGCCAGCAGCTCGAGGGGGGCCGAACAGTTCTTC
few TRBJ1-1 TRBV28 NA CASLDLNTEAFF TGTGCCAGCCTTGACCTGAACACTGAAGCTTTCTTT
NA TRBJ1-5 TRBV19 NA CASSIGRAYSNQPQHF TGTGCCAGTAGTATAGGACGGGCTTATAGCAATCAGCCCCAGCATTTT
few TRBJ2-1 TRBV7-9 TRBD2 CASSLGPSGSIYNEQFF TGTGCCAGCAGCTTAGGCCCCAGCGGGAGTATTTACAATGAGCAGTTCTTC
NA TRBJ1-5 TRBV19 NA CASSSQLRVSNQPQHF TGTGCCAGTAGTTCTCAACTCAGGGTTAGCAATCAGCCCCAGCATTTT
NA TRBJ2-5 TRBV28 TRBD2 CASLAGGPETQYF TGTGCCAGTCTAGCGGGAGGGCCGGAGACCCAGTACTTC
few TRBJ2-1 TRBV5-1 TRBD2 CASSFGLAEDNEQFF TGCGCCAGCAGCTTTGGACTAGCGGAGGACAATGAGCAGTTCTTC
few TRBJ1-2 TRBV19 NA CASNVGRAYGYTF TGTGCCAGCAATGTCGGCAGGGCCTATGGCTACACCTTC
many TRBJ1-5 TRBV23-1 NA CASSQFIRENQPQHF TGCGCCAGCAGTCAATTTATCAGGGAAAATCAGCCCCAGCATTTT
NA TRBJ1-1 TRBV12-3/TRBV12-4 NA CASSLLRSEAFF TGTGCCAGCAGTTTACTACGGAGTGAAGCTTTCTTT
many TRBJ1-1 TRBV7-2 NA CASSFARGYGEAFF TGTGCCAGCAGCTTTGCCCGTGGGTACGGAGAAGCTTTCTTT
NA TRBJ1-2 TRBV28 TRBD1 CASSRRTGFYGYTF TGTGCCAGCAGTCGGAGGACAGGGTTCTATGGCTACACCTTC
few TRBJ2-7 TRBV11-2 NA CASSNLGEQYF TGTGCCAGCAGTAACTTGGGTGAGCAGTACTTC
few TRBJ2-7 TRBV11-2 TRBD1 CASSFPGQGTGYEQYF TGTGCCAGCAGCTTCCCGGGACAGGGGACGGGATACGAGCAGTACTTC
few TRBJ2-6 TRBV11-1 NA CASNPGVGPSGANVLTF TGTGCCAGCAATCCAGGAGTTGGACCCTCTGGGGCCAACGTCCTGACTTTC
many TRBJ2-2 TRBV12-3/TRBV12-4 NA CASRPDSGTDWNTGELFF TGTGCCAGCAGGCCCGACTCTGGGACTGATTGGAACACCGGGGAGCTGTTTTTT
NA TRBJ2-1 TRBV12-3/TRBV12-4 TRBD2 CTSSLVGTSVNEQFF TGTACCAGCAGTTTAGTAGGGACTAGCGTCAATGAGCAGTTCTTC
many TRBJ2-7 TRBV20-1 TRBD2 CSAQPGTSGSYEQYF TGCAGTGCTCAACCCGGGACTAGCGGGTCCTACGAGCAGTACTTC
NA TRBJ1-2 TRBV9 TRBD1 CASSAPVRGGKVYGYTF TGTGCCAGCAGCGCCCCGGTCAGGGGGGGAAAAGTCTATGGCTACACCTTC
few TRBJ1-5 TRBV11-2 NA CASSLDQGVGNQPQHF TGTGCCAGCAGCTTAGATCAAGGGGTTGGCAATCAGCCCCAGCATTTT
many TRBJ1-1 TRBV6-1 NA CASSELGVATEAFF TGTGCCAGCAGTGAACTGGGGGTCGCTACTGAAGCTTTCTTT
NA TRBJ1-1 TRBV7-9 NA CASSPSTRMNTEAFF TGTGCCAGCAGCCCCTCGACAAGGATGAACACTGAAGCTTTCTTT
NA TRBJ1-1 TRBV6-2/TRBV6-3 NA CASILWGVRTEAFF TGTGCCAGCATCCTCTGGGGGGTCCGCACTGAAGCTTTCTTT
once TRBJ2-7 TRBV28 NA CASRPPGGEQYF TGTGCCAGCAGACCCCCGGGCGGCGAGCAGTACTTC
NA TRBJ1-3 TRBV12-3/TRBV12-4 TRBD1 CASRDRGDFSGNTIYF TGTGCCAGCAGAGACAGGGGGGACTTCTCTGGAAACACCATATATTTT
NA TRBJ2-3 TRBV3-1 TRBD2 CASSEAGTSGIGTQYF TGTGCCAGCAGCGAAGCCGGGACTAGCGGGATTGGTACGCAGTATTTT
NA TRBJ1-2 TRBV5-1 NA CASSASSYGYTF TGCGCCAGCTCTGCGAGTTCTTATGGCTACACCTTC
NA TRBJ1-1 TRBV29-1 NA CSVVLRSEAFF TGCAGCGTTGTGCTGAGATCTGAAGCTTTCTTT
NA TRBJ1-3 TRBV12-3/TRBV12-4 NA CASSQLAVETGNTIYF TGTGCCAGCAGTCAACTAGCGGTGGAGACTGGAAACACCATATATTTT
few TRBJ1-6 TRBV12-3/TRBV12-4 NA CASSLSSPLHF TGTGCCAGCAGTTTATCTTCACCCCTCCACTTT
few TRBJ2-3 TRBV11-2 NA CASSLARGLTDTQYF TGTGCCAGCAGCTTAGCCAGGGGACTCACAGATACGCAGTATTTT
few TRBJ2-5 TRBV7-2 TRBD2 CASSLSRSGGTQYF TGTGCCAGCAGCTTAAGTAGGAGCGGGGGGACCCAGTACTTC
NA TRBJ2-1 TRBV28 TRBD2 CASNPYLNASGMHGDEQFF TGTGCCAGCAACCCCTACTTGAACGCTAGCGGGATGCACGGCGATGAGCAGTTCTTC
NA TRBJ2-5 TRBV20-1 NA CSASTVLQETQYF TGCAGTGCTAGTACAGTTCTACAAGAGACCCAGTACTTC
NA TRBJ2-6 TRBV19 NA CASSMGYSGANVLTF TGTGCCAGTAGTATGGGATACTCTGGGGCCAACGTCCTGACTTTC
NA TRBJ2-3 TRBV7-2 NA CASSPLGQITDTQYF TGTGCCAGCAGCCCCCTTGGGCAGATCACAGATACGCAGTATTTT
NA TRBJ1-2 TRBV2 TRBD1 CASSSAAGQSSYGYTF TGTGCCAGCAGTTCTGCCGCGGGACAGTCAAGCTATGGCTACACCTTC
many TRBJ2-1 TRBV23-1 TRBD1 CASSPGTGYYNEQFF TGCGCCAGCAGTCCCGGGACAGGGTACTACAATGAGCAGTTCTTC
few TRBJ1-2 TRBV28 NA CASSTPTDYGYTF TGTGCCAGCAGTACACCGACAGACTATGGCTACACCTTC
few TRBJ2-1 TRBV20-1 TRBD1 CSAETGQGMNEQFF TGCAGTGCTGAAACGGGACAGGGGATGAATGAGCAGTTCTTC
many TRBJ2-2 TRBV7-2 NA CASSPPENTGELFF TGTGCCAGCAGCCCGCCAGAGAACACCGGGGAGCTGTTTTTT